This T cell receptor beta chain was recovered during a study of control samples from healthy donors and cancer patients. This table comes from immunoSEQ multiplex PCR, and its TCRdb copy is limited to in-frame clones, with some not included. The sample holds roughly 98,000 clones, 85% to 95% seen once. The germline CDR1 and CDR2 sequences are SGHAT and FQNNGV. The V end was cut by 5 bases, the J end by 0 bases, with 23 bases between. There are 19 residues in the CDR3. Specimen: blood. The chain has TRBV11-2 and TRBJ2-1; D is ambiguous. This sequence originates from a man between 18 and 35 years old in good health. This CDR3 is CASSPRAPAYTSSYNEQFF. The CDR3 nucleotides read TGTGCCAGCAGCCCAAGGGCGCCAGCATACACAAGCTCCTACAATGAGCAGTTCTTC.